A single sample is the source of the 23 T cell receptor beta chains below, sequenced in a study of neurological immune-mediated disorders. TCRdb redid the calling of the 5' RACE reads with MiXCR, one entry per CDR3 protein. Of some 55,000 distinct CDR3 sequences listed, roughly 8.3% are singletons. Time point: longitudinal time-point 3. Sequenced sample: PBMCs. Receptors originate from a woman aged 40 to 55 in good health.

The table lists this clonotype with many counts. This rearrangement joins TRBV5-1 to TRBJ2-7; 8 nucleotides match TRBD1. Germline V lookup: CDR1 SGHRS, CDR2 YFSETQ. The J segment lost 6 bases and the V segment lost 4 bases, leaving 9 bases of the junction unmatched. The CDR3 is 14 amino acids. The CDR3: CASSPGTGGLEQYF. The CDR3 DNA is TGCGCCAGCAGCCCCGGGACAGGAGGTCTCGAGCAGTACTTC.

This clonotype was counted ten times or more. The chain joins TRBV7-2 to TRBJ2-5, with D maybe TRBD2 (6 bases). V lost 3 bases and J lost 5, with 13 bases in between. Per the germline V gene, CDR1 is SGHTA and CDR2 is FQGNSA. The CDR3 runs 14 residues. CDR3 coding DNA: TGTGCCAGCAGCTTCGATACGGGGAGGGAGACCCAGTACTTC. Protein sequence: CASSFDTGRETQYF. Full variable domain (missing parts from reference TRBV7-2 and TRBJ2-5): GAGVSQSPSNKVTEKGKDVELRCDPISGHTALYWYRQSLGQGLEFLIYFQGNSAPDKSGLPSDRFSAERTGGSVSTLTIQRTQQEDSAVYLCASSFDTGRETQYFGPGTRLLVL.

This clonotype has a handful of counts. The chain joins TRBV5-5 to TRBJ1-5; D might be TRBD1 (6 bases). Germline lookup yields CDR1 SGHKS and CDR2 YYEKEE (reference sequence). The CDR3 runs to 18 residues. V lost 1 base, J lost 2 bases, and 19 bases lay in between. The CDR3 sequence is CASSLLVTGQGGNQPQHF. The CDR3 coding sequence is TGTGCCAGCAGCTTGTTAGTTACAGGGCAAGGAGGCAATCAGCCCCAGCATTTT.

This rearrangement joins TRBV27 to TRBJ1-1, with 7 positions matching TRBD1. CDR1 MNHEY and CDR2 SMNVEV come from the germline V gene (reference sequence). The V segment lost 5 bases and the J segment 5 bases; nucleotides outside the gene matches: 11. This CDR3 has 15 amino acids. The CDR3 sequence: CASSLTRGRRTEAFF. The CDR3 region has the DNA TGTGCCAGCAGTCTCACAAGGGGGCGCAGGACTGAAGCTTTCTTT.

The V call is TRBV4-2, the J call TRBJ2-5; D is uncertain. The germline V gene has CDR1 LGHNA and CDR2 YNFKEQ. The V end was cut by 3 bases, the J end by 2 bases, with 13 bases between. The length of the CDR3 is 15 residues. The CDR3, as DNA: TGTGCCAGCAGCCAGGGGATTAGTCTGCAAGAGACCCAGTACTTC. It specifies CASSQGISLQETQYF.

This clonotype was detected ten times or more. V gene TRBV9 combines with J gene TRBJ1-1, with D possibly matching TRBD1 (5 bases). The CDR3 loop spans 15 amino acids. Germline CDR1 is SGDLS and CDR2 is YYNGEE. The V and J ends lost 0 bases and 0 bases respectively, with 9 bases between them. In DNA, the CDR3 is TGTGCCAGCAGCGTAGTTGGAGGGGTGAACACTGAAGCTTTCTTT. It specifies CASSVVGGVNTEAFF. Drawing the rest from reference TRBV9 and TRBJ1-1, the complete variable domain is DSGVTQTPKHLITATGQRVTLRCSPRSGDLSVYWYQQSLDQGLQFLIQYYNGEERAKGNILERFSAQQFPDLHSELNLSSLELGDSALYFCASSVVGGVNTEAFFGQGTRLTVV.

Concerning this clonotype itself: This may arise from a read error, as a much more abundant clone is one base away. The chain carries TRBV4-3 and TRBJ2-7; no clear D. The germline V gene encodes CDR1 LGHNA and CDR2 YSLEER. The CDR3 has 14 residues. The CDR3 nucleotides read TGCGCCAGCATCCAAGAATTACGCCTTGGGGAGCAGTACTTC. This sequence encodes CASIQELRLGEQYF.

This clonotype was counted at least ten times. V and J are TRBV29-1 and TRBJ1-1; D call uncertain. The CDR3 runs 11 residues. In germline, CDR1 is SQVTM, CDR2 ANQGSEA. Deletions cut 4 bases from V and 0 bases from J, with 3 bases between. The CDR3 loop reads CSVVVNTEAFF. CDR3 bases: TGCAGCGTTGTGGTGAACACTGAAGCTTTCTTT.

At least ten counts were recorded for this clonotype. The chain is built from TRBV12-3 or TRBV12-4 and TRBJ2-7, with 8 bases aligning to TRBD2. The V and J ends lost 5 bases and 2 bases, in that order; junction bases with no gene match: 5. CDR3 size: 14 residues. The CDR3 loop reads CASSNSGVTYEQYF. CDR3 in DNA: TGTGCCAGCAGTAATAGCGGGGTGACCTACGAGCAGTACTTC.

Concerning this clonotype itself: It may be a read error: a sequence one base away is much more abundant. The chain links TRBV20-1 to TRBJ1-2, with a weak D call TRBD1 (5 bases). CDR3 length equals 15 residues. Germline V gene lookup returns CDR1 DFQATT and CDR2 SNEGSKA (reference sequence). Trimming removed 3 bases at V and 6 bases at J, with 20 bases between. CDR3 DNA sequence: TGCAGTGCTAGCCCCCCGCGGGGGTGTACCCATGGCTACACCTTC. Its protein product is CSASPPRGCTHGYTF.

At least ten counts were recorded for this clonotype. The rearrangement uses TRBV6-6 and TRBJ1-2; D possibly corresponds to TRBD1 (6 bases). This CDR3 comprises 14 residues. Germline lookup yields CDR1 MNHNY and CDR2 SVGAGI (reference sequence). Trimming cost V 3 bases and J 6 bases, with 14 bases left between them. CDR3 protein: CASSYPDRSDGYTF. The CDR3 DNA reads TGTGCCAGCAGTTATCCAGACAGGTCCGATGGCTACACCTTC.

This clonotype was observed a handful of times. This sequence joins TRBV12-3 or TRBV12-4 and TRBJ1-1, with D uncertain. The ends were cut back, 3 bases at V and 6 bases at J, with 14 bases in the middle. The CDR3 contains 14 residues. CDR3 in DNA: TGTGCCAGCAGTTTTCAGTTTAGAGGCGCTGAAGCTTTCTTT. Translation: CASSFQFRGAEAFF.

This clonotype was observed at least ten times. The V call is TRBV20-1, the J call TRBJ2-7; TRBD2 agrees at 7 bases. J was trimmed by 4 bases and V by 2 bases; bases with no gene match: 14. The CDR3 has 16 residues. The germline V gene has CDR1 DFQATT and CDR2 SNEGSKA (reference sequence). CDR3 DNA: TGCAGTGCTAGATCGGGTCCTCCTAGCGGCATTTACGAGCAGTACTTC. Its protein is CSARSGPPSGIYEQYF.

This clonotype was detected many times. V and J are TRBV24-1 and TRBJ2-2; D is unclear. CDR1 and CDR2 from the germline V gene are KGHDR and SFDVKD. V dropped 3 bases and J dropped 4 bases, with 11 bases sitting between them. This CDR3 has 15 amino acids. CDR3: CATSDATVTTGELFF. The CDR3 bases are TGTGCCACCAGTGATGCAACAGTTACCACCGGGGAGCTGTTTTTT.

This clonotype showed up many times. The V gene is TRBV10-3, the J gene TRBJ2-1; 9 bases are shared with TRBD1. CDR1 and CDR2 (germline): ENHRY, SYGVKD. With V trimmed by 8 bases and J by 0 bases, 5 bases remained unmatched. CDR3 length: 15 residues. DNA for the CDR3: TGTGCCATCGGGGACAGGGACAGCTCCTACAATGAGCAGTTCTTC. Translation: CAIGDRDSSYNEQFF.

This clonotype was observed at least ten times. The chain employs TRBV10-3 and TRBJ1-3, with D unclear. In germline, CDR1 is ENHRY, CDR2 SYGVKD. The CDR3 consists of 12 residues. V lost 11 bases to trimming and J lost 4 bases, with 12 bases between them. The CDR3 DNA follows: TGTGCCGCCGTGGATACGGGAAACACCATATATTTT. As protein: CAAVDTGNTIYF.

This clonotype has ten or more counts. The chain couples TRBV27 to TRBJ2-2; D may be TRBD1 (5 bases). The germline V gene encodes CDR1 MNHEY and CDR2 SMNVEV (reference sequence). The CDR3 extends over 13 amino acids. Trimming cost V 5 bases and J 12 bases, with 16 bases left between them. CDR3 amino acids: CASSTAGNIKLFF. The CDR3 DNA sequence: TGTGCCAGCAGTACCGCAGGGAATATCAAGCTGTTTTTT.

This clonotype was seen repeatedly, ten times or more. The rearrangement uses TRBV10-3 and TRBJ1-6; TRBD1 agrees at 10 bases. Germline CDR1 is ENHRY and CDR2 is SYGVKD. The V and J ends lost 4 bases and 10 bases, in that order; junction bases with no gene match: 7. This CDR3 is 15 amino acids long. The CDR3 region is CAISGLGTGDSPLHF. CDR3 bases: TGTGCCATCAGTGGCCTAGGGACAGGGGACTCACCCCTCCACTTT.

This clonotype was observed at least ten times. At one boundary the junction diverges from the germline segment, which might be a read error. This chain connects TRBV5-1 to TRBJ2-5; D remains unclear. Germline V CDR1 and CDR2: SGHRS, YFSETQ. The CDR3 covers 13 residues. CDR3 DNA sequence: TGCGCCAGCAGCTTGGCCCACCAGGAGACCCAGTACTTC. Its protein is CASSLAHQETQYF.

This clonotype was recorded at least ten times. This chain joins TRBV29-1 and TRBJ1-1; D not certain. Trimming cost V 7 bases and J 0 bases, with 12 bases left between them. There are 13 residues in the CDR3. CDR1 is SQVTM, CDR2 ANQGSEA, per germline. CDR3 protein: CSAEGGMNTEAFF. The CDR3 DNA reads TGCAGCGCCGAGGGAGGCATGAACACTGAAGCTTTCTTT. Using reference TRBV29-1 and TRBJ1-1 for the parts outside the CDR3, the full variable domain is SAVISQKPSRDICQRGTSLTIQCQVDSQVTMMFWYRQQPGQSLTLIATANQGSEATYESGFVIDKFPISRPNLTFSTLTVSNMSPEDSSIYLCSAEGGMNTEAFFGQGTRLTVV.

This clonotype was seen many times. V gene TRBV7-6 combines with J gene TRBJ2-7, with 10 bases fitting TRBD1. This CDR3 has 14 residues. V was pared by 5 bases and J by 6 bases, with 7 bases of the junction left unmatched. The V gene's germline CDR1 is SGHVS and CDR2 FNYEAQ. This CDR3 is CASSPEDRGLEQYF. The CDR3 DNA reads as TGTGCCAGCAGCCCCGAAGACAGGGGGCTCGAGCAGTACTTC.

Remarks on this clonotype: Mismatch with germline at one junction end may stem from a read error. The V and J genes are TRBV20-1 and TRBJ2-4; 7 bases match TRBD1. The CDR3 sequence is 16 residues long. Germline CDR1 and CDR2: DFQATT and SNEGSKA (reference sequence). CDR3 bases: TGCAGTGCTAGAGATCTATGGCAGGGGGAGAAAAACACTCAGTACTTC. It translates to CSARDLWQGEKNTQYF.

This clonotype came up many times. V usage is TRBV7-2 and J usage is TRBJ2-1, with D perhaps being TRBD1 or TRBD2 (6 bases each). CDR3 size: 13 residues. The germline V gene has CDR1 SGHTA and CDR2 FQGNSA. Between the trimmed V and J ends, which lost 2 bases and 10 bases, there was a span of 12 bases. The CDR3 nucleotides are TGTGCCAGCAGCTTAAGGGGGGACGGGGAGCAGTTCTTC. As protein: CASSLRGDGEQFF. The variable domain in full, with the rest retrieved from reference TRBV7-2 and TRBJ2-1, is GAGVSQSPSNKVTEKGKDVELRCDPISGHTALYWYRQSLGQGLEFLIYFQGNSAPDKSGLPSDRFSAERTGGSVSTLTIQRTQQEDSAVYLCASSLRGDGEQFFGPGTRLTVL.